This T cell receptor (beta chain) was documented in a study of blood T cell repertoires in COVID-19. The authors' processing: From reference gene primer amplification, estimates of nucleated cell counts were derived. Measured with immunoSEQ multiplex PCR; TCRdb has only the in-frame clones, and not every one. V and J calls and clone size are copied from that table; D and trimming were computed from the DNA. This table holds 90,000 to 100,000 clones, over 70% found once. The CDR3 consists of 15 residues. Trimming pared 3 bases from V and 6 bases from J, leaving 14 bases between. Germline CDR1 and CDR2: SNHLY and FYNNEI.

The receptor's source is a woman older than 75 with acute or convalescent COVID-19. Sequencing was carried out using peripheral blood. The rearrangement links TRBV2 to TRBJ2-2, with D possibly matching TRBD2 (6 bases). This CDR3 is CASSESGGRSGELFF. CDR3 DNA sequence: TGTGCCAGCAGTGAGTCCGGGGGTCGATCCGGGGAGCTGTTTTTT.